This T cell receptor (beta chain) was sequenced in a study of early stage breast cancer tumors. The overall study: Most invasive tumors, about 70% of the 16, were ER+/PR+/HER2-. The ER+/PR+/HER2- tumors included 7 to 9 ductal and four lobular carcinomas.

The germline V gene encodes CDR1 MNHNY and CDR2 SVGAGI (reference sequence). This CDR3 region has 16 residues. J was trimmed by 1 base and V by 2 bases; bases with no gene match: 0. Generated by immunoSEQ multiplex PCR, the TCRdb table keeps only in-frame clones and is missing some. The table lists tens of thousands of clones, over 70% of them singletons, with over 9% in the top ten. The chain links TRBV6-6 to TRBJ2-3, with TRBD2 matching 13 bases. The source of this sequence is a person younger than 45 with breast cancer. The sequencing sample was made of breast tumor tissue. The chain's CDR3 is CASSYGTSGGTDTQYF. CDR3 in DNA: TGTGCCAGCAGTTACGGGACTAGCGGGGGCACAGATACGCAGTATTTT.